This T cell receptor (beta chain) appears in the sequencing data of a study of cytomegalovirus exposure and HLA in healthy donors. Findings and caveats of the study: Overall, around 150 TCR beta chains were annotated as cytomegalovirus-associated. Several V segments, TRBV6-2 and TRBV6-3 among them, could not be told apart and were dropped. Analyzed later, association rates of TCRs varied across HLA loci, with DRB1 most and HLA-C fewest.

For this clone: Its antigen is currently unknown.

V lost 4 bases and J 2 bases, leaving 12 bases between the germline ends. Germline V gene data show CDR1 as SGHNT and CDR2 as YYREEE (reference sequence). The CDR3 is 14 amino acids. Primers: 60 Vbeta forward and 13 Jbeta reverse. Some clones are missing from TCRdb's copy, which holds only in-frame ones; the method was immunoSEQ multiplex PCR. The data show under 200,000 clones, with about 63% seen just once and around 3% held by the top ten. Sequenced material: PBMCs. The gene calls are TRBV5-4 and TRBJ1-1, with a weak D call TRBD1 (6 bases). The sequence was obtained from a woman aged 35 to 49 in good health and CMV-seropositive. DNA of the CDR3: TGTGCCAGCAGCGACGTACAGGGAAACACTGAAGCTTTCTTT. Translation: CASSDVQGNTEAFF.